The 10 T cell receptor beta chains listed next were all sequenced from one sample in a study of shared clonotypes between healthy human individuals. TCRdb's table, derived via immunoSEQ multiplex PCR, lists solely in-frame clones and lacks some. The sample yields some 2,000,000 clones, around 95% seen once. Sequencing was done on a sample of naive CD4+ T cells sorted from blood. The sample's subset: CD45RA+ positively selected. The receptors were sampled from a man between 18 and 35 years old in good health.

The CDR3 loop reads CATLVAGAGYPGYTF. The CDR3 region has the DNA TGTGCCACCTTGGTGGCAGGGGCAGGGTACCCCGGCTACACCTTC. The J gene is TRBJ1-2, the V gene TRBV10-3; tentatively, D is TRBD1 (6 bases). The CDR3 has 15 amino acids. V was clipped by 10 bases and J by 8 bases, with 26 bases between them. Germline values: CDR1 ENHRY, CDR2 SYGVKD.

This rearrangement joins TRBV7-2 to TRBJ1-4; maybe TRBD1 (5 bases). V was pared by 0 bases and J by 8 bases, with 13 bases between. The germline gives CDR1 SGHTA, CDR2 FQGNSA. The CDR3 covers 15 residues. CDR3 DNA: TGTGCCAGCAGCTTAGCGCAAGGGGCTTGGGAAAAACTGTTTTTT. This sequence encodes CASSLAQGAWEKLFF.

On this clone itself: The sample carries other DNA sequences with the same CDR3. V and J are TRBV18 and TRBJ2-2; a weak D match, TRBD1 (6 bases). The CDR3 runs 15 residues. From germline, CDR1 is KGHSH and CDR2 LQKENI. Trimming cost V 3 bases and J 1 base, with 9 bases left between them. The CDR3 DNA is TGTGCCAGCTCACCTTCGACAGGGAACACCGGGGAGCTGTTTTTT. Amino acids: CASSPSTGNTGELFF.

This chain uses TRBV2 with TRBJ1-5; TRBD1 aligns across 7 bases. The CDR3 totals 14 residues. Germline V gene lookup returns CDR1 SNHLY and CDR2 FYNNEI. Germline trimming cut 5 bases from V and 3 bases from J; bases unmatched to any gene: 4. CDR3 residues: CASSPGGDNQPQHF. For the CDR3, the DNA is TGTGCCAGCAGTCCAGGGGGGGACAATCAGCCCCAGCATTTT.

About this clone: This sample also contains other DNA sequences that code for the same CDR3. The V call is TRBV28, the J call TRBJ1-1, with no clear D. The ends were cut back, 6 bases at V and 2 bases at J, with 10 bases in the middle. From germline, CDR1 is MDHEN and CDR2 SYDVKM. The CDR3 is 13 residues long. The CDR3 is CASSRAGNTEAFF. CDR3 nucleotides: TGTGCCAGCAGCCGGGCTGGTAACACTGAAGCTTTCTTT.

This chain joins TRBV11-2 and TRBJ2-1; 12 positions agree with TRBD2. V trimming: 1 base; J trimming: 14 bases; junction bases outside the gene matches: 12. The CDR3 consists of 16 residues. CDR1 is SGHAT, CDR2 FQNNGV, per germline. CDR3 DNA: TGTGCCAGCAGCTTAGCGCCTAGCGGGGGGGCAGAGAGGAAGTTCTTC. Translated, it gives CASSLAPSGGAERKFF.

This chain connects TRBV6-5 to TRBJ1-1, with D uncertain. Germline lookup yields CDR1 MNHEY and CDR2 SVGAGI. The CDR3 length is 14 residues. Trimming took 0 bases from V and 2 from J, leaving 7 bases between them. The CDR3: CASSYSNLNTEAFF. The CDR3 DNA reads TGTGCCAGCAGTTACTCGAATCTAAACACTGAAGCTTTCTTT.

This chain joins TRBV11-3 and TRBJ2-1; D is unclear. Trimming took 5 bases from V and 3 from J, leaving 17 bases between them. This CDR3 contains 16 residues. Germline lookup yields CDR1 SGHNT and CDR2 YENEEA. The CDR3 sequence: CASSPPKNVIYNEQFF. In DNA form, the CDR3 reads TGTGCCAGCAGCCCCCCGAAGAACGTCATCTACAATGAGCAGTTCTTC.

This clone was counted between two and nine times. This chain connects TRBV29-1 to TRBJ2-5; either TRBD1 or TRBD2 may supply D (5 bases each). The ends were cut back, 1 base at V and 5 bases at J, with 11 bases in the middle. Looked up from germline, CDR1 is SQVTM and CDR2 is ANQGSEA. This CDR3 contains 13 residues. The CDR3 sequence is CSVEGGFGETQYF. For the CDR3, the DNA is TGCAGCGTTGAAGGGGGGTTTGGGGAGACCCAGTACTTC.

This clone was recorded only once. The chain couples TRBV5-1 to TRBJ2-5, with 7 bases aligning to TRBD2. CDR1 is SGHRS, CDR2 YFSETQ, per germline. CDR3 length: 17 residues. The J segment lost 3 bases and the V segment lost 3 bases, leaving 14 bases of the junction unmatched. DNA for the CDR3: TGCGCCAGCAGCTCCGGCTGGCTAGTGGCGGGGGAAGAGACCCAGTACTTC. Residues: CASSSGWLVAGEETQYF.